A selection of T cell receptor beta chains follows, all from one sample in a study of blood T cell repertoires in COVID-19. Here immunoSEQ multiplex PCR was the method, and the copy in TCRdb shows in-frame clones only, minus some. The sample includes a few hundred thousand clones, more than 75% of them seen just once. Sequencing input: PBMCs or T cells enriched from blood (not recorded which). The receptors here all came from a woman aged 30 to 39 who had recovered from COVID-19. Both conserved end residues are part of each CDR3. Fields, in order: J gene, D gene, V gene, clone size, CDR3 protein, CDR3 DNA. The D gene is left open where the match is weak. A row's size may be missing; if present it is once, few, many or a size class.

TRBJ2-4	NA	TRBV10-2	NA	CASTPSAKNIQYF	TGCGCCAGCACCCCTTCAGCCAAAAACATTCAGTACTTC
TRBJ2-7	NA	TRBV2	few	CASSAGGLRLSYEQYF	TGTGCCAGCAGTGCCGGAGGTCTTCGGTTATCCTACGAGCAGTACTTC
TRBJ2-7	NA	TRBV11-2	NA	CASSEQGPSSYEQYF	TGTGCCAGCAGCGAGCAGGGCCCCAGCTCCTACGAGCAGTACTTC
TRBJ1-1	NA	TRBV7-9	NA	CASSSTVRTEAFF	TGTGCCAGCAGTTCGACAGTGAGAACTGAAGCTTTCTTT
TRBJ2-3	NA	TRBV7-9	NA	CASSERDTDTQYF	TGTGCCAGCAGCGAACGGGACACAGATACGCAGTATTTT
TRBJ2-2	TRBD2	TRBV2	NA	CASTEGLLNTGELFF	TGTGCCAGCACCGAGGGACTACTTAACACCGGGGAGCTGTTTTTT
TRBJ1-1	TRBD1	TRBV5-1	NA	CASRTGELTEAFF	TGCGCCAGCAGAACAGGGGAGCTCACTGAAGCTTTCTTT
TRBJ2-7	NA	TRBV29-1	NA	CSVAGDNSYEQYF	TGCAGCGTTGCAGGGGACAACTCCTACGAGCAGTACTTC
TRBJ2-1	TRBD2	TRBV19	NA	CASTRGGGSNEQFF	TGTGCCAGTACCCGCGGGGGGGGTAGTAATGAGCAGTTCTTC
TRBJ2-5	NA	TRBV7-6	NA	CASSTTLTGMETQYF	TGTGCCAGCAGCACAACCCTTACAGGCATGGAGACCCAGTACTTC
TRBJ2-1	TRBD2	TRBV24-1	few	CATSDEAGGGDNEQFF	TGTGCCACCAGTGATGAAGCGGGAGGGGGTGACAATGAGCAGTTCTTC
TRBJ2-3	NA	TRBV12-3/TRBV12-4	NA	CASSFLDTQYF	TGTGCCAGCAGTTTCCTAGATACGCAGTATTTT
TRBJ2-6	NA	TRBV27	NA	CASSLQGPGGANVLTF	TGTGCCAGCAGTTTACAGGGTCCTGGAGGGGCCAACGTCCTGACTTTC
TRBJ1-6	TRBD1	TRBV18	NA	CASSPPGQPEGSPLHF	TGTGCCAGCTCACCACCGGGACAGCCCGAAGGCTCACCCCTCCACTTT
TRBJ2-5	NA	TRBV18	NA	CASSPAGKQETQYF	TGTGCCAGCTCACCGGCAGGGAAGCAAGAGACCCAGTACTTC
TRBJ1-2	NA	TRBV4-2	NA	CASSQDRTVTYGYTF	TGTGCCAGCAGCCAAGATAGGACAGTAACCTATGGCTACACCTTC
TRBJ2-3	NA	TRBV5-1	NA	CASSGGPVTDTQYF	TGCGCCAGCTCAGGGGGGCCGGTCACAGATACGCAGTATTTT
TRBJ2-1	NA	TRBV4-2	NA	CASSQENRAFSYNEQFF	TGTGCCAGCAGCCAAGAAAACAGGGCCTTCTCCTACAATGAGCAGTTCTTC
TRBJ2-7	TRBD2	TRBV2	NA	CASEREVSYEQYF	TGTGCCAGCGAGCGGGAGGTCTCCTACGAGCAGTACTTC
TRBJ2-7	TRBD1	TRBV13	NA	CASSSGQGAGEQYF	TGTGCCAGCAGCTCCGGACAGGGGGCGGGTGAGCAGTACTTC
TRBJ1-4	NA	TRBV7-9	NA	CASSTQGGEKLFF	TGTGCCAGCAGCACTCAAGGAGGGGAAAAACTGTTTTTT
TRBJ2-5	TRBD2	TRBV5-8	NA	CASSSGLSSGRAETQYF	TGTGCCAGCAGCTCGGGGTTATCTAGCGGGAGGGCGGAGACCCAGTACTTC
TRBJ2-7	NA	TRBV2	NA	CASSYDRPGYEQYF	TGTGCCAGCAGTTATGACAGGCCGGGGTACGAGCAGTACTTC
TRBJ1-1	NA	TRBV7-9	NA	CASSLASGMNTEAFF	TGTGCCAGCAGCTTAGCCAGTGGCATGAACACTGAAGCTTTCTTT
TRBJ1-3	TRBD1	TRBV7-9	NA	CASSPRGISGNTIYF	TGTGCCAGCAGCCCCAGGGGGATTTCTGGAAACACCATATATTTT
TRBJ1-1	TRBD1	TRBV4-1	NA	CASSADRGIAEAFF	TGCGCCAGCAGTGCGGACAGGGGGATCGCTGAAGCTTTCTTT
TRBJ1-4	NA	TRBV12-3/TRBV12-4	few	CASRRGDEKLFF	TGTGCCAGCAGGCGGGGGGATGAAAAACTGTTTTTT
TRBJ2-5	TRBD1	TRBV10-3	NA	CAISGQGAGIGAYQETQYF	TGTGCCATCAGTGGACAGGGGGCAGGAATAGGGGCATACCAAGAGACCCAGTACTTC
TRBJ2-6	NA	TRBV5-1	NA	CASSLGLTSGANVLTF	TGCGCCAGCAGCTTAGGACTAACGTCTGGGGCCAACGTCCTGACTTTC
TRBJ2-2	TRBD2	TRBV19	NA	CASRRGATSLGTGELFF	TGTGCCAGTCGGCGGGGGGCCACCTCCTTGGGCACCGGGGAGCTGTTTTTT
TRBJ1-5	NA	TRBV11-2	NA	CASSLVGGDQPQHF	TGTGCCAGCAGCTTAGTAGGCGGAGATCAGCCCCAGCATTTT
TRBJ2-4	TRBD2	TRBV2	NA	CASSGLAGFGNIQYF	TGTGCCAGCAGTGGTCTAGCGGGGTTCGGAAACATTCAGTACTTC
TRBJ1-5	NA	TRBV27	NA	CASSLQGQPQHF	TGTGCCAGCAGTTTACAGGGTCAGCCCCAGCATTTT
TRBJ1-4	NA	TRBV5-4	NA	CASSFGRFATNEKLFF	TGTGCCAGCAGCTTTGGGAGGTTCGCAACTAATGAAAAACTGTTTTTT
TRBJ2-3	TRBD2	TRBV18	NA	CASSPPLGSGVDTDTQYF	TGTGCCAGCTCACCACCGCTCGGGAGCGGGGTGGACACAGATACGCAGTATTTT
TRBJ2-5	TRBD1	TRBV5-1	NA	CASSLSWGRGTETQYF	TGCGCCAGCAGCTTGTCCTGGGGCAGGGGGACGGAGACCCAGTACTTC
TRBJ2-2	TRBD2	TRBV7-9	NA	CASSLLAGGDTGELFF	TGTGCCAGCAGCCTTCTAGCGGGAGGAGACACCGGGGAGCTGTTTTTT
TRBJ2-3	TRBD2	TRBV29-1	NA	CSVDPTSGGVTDTQYF	TGCAGCGTTGACCCGACTAGCGGGGGGGTAACAGATACGCAGTATTTT
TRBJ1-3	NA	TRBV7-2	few	CASSLRFMGSSGNTIYF	TGTGCCAGCAGCTTACGGTTCATGGGGAGCTCTGGAAACACCATATATTTT
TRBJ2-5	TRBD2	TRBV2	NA	CASSSPSGSRETQYF	TGTGCCAGCAGCTCACCTAGCGGGAGTCGAGAGACCCAGTACTTC
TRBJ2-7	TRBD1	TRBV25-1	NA	CASSLTGGFYEQYF	TGTGCCAGCAGCCTGACAGGGGGGTTTTACGAGCAGTACTTC
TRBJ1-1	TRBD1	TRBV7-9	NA	CASSSRTGGTEAFF	TGTGCCAGCAGCTCTCGGACAGGGGGGACTGAAGCTTTCTTT
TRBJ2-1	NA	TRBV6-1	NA	CASNHLAYSYNEQFF	TGTGCCAGCAACCACCTAGCGTATTCCTACAATGAGCAGTTCTTC
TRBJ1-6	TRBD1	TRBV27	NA	CASGRQGNTYNSPLHF	TGTGCCAGCGGAAGACAGGGGAATACGTATAATTCACCCCTCCACTTT
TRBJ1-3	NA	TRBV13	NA	CASSTQGKSGNTIYF	TGTGCCAGCAGCACCCAGGGGAAATCTGGAAACACCATATATTTT
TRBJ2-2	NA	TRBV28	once	CACAGDYYTGELFF	TGTGCCTGCGCCGGAGACTACTACACCGGAGAGCTGTTTTTT
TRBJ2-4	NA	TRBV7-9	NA	CASSLVSGLAKNIQYF	TGTGCCAGCAGCTTAGTCAGCGGCCTAGCCAAAAACATTCAGTACTTC
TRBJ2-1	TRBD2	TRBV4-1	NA	CASSPRGTSGRNNEQFF	TGCGCCAGCAGCCCCCGTGGGACTAGCGGGCGTAACAATGAGCAGTTCTTC
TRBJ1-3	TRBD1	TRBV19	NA	CASSTGTGNSGNTIYF	TGTGCCAGTAGTACCGGGACAGGGAACTCTGGAAACACCATATATTTT
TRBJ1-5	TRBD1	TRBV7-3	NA	CASTNAGTGHQPQHF	TGTGCCAGCACCAACGCCGGGACAGGGCATCAGCCCCAGCATTTT
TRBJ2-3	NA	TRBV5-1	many	CASSLVRETDTQYF	TGCGCCAGCAGCTTGGTACGGGAGACAGATACGCAGTATTTT
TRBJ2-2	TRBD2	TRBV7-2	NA	CASHQTSGYTGELFF	TGTGCCAGCCACCAGACTAGCGGGTACACCGGGGAGCTGTTTTTT
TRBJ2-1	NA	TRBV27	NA	CASRHGVNEQFF	TGTGCCAGCAGGCACGGGGTCAATGAGCAGTTCTTC
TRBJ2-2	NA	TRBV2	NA	CASSEVAAAGELFF	TGTGCCAGCAGTGAGGTAGCTGCGGCCGGGGAGCTGTTTTTT
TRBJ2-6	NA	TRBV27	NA	CASSLLGGSSGANVLTF	TGTGCCAGCAGTTTATTGGGGGGAAGCTCTGGGGCCAACGTCCTGACTTTC
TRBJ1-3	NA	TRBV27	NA	CATSDSSSNTIYF	TGTGCCACCTCGGACAGCAGCTCAAACACCATATATTTT
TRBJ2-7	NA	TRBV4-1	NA	CASRLTNTPSYEQYF	TGCGCCAGCAGACTGACTAACACTCCCTCCTACGAGCAGTACTTC
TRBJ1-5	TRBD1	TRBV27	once	CASSSYGQGDQPQHF	TGTGCCAGCAGTTCATACGGACAGGGCGATCAGCCCCAGCATTTT
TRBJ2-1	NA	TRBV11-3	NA	CASSFGRANNEQFF	TGTGCCAGCAGCTTTGGGCGGGCGAACAATGAGCAGTTCTTC